This T cell receptor beta chain derives from a study (dated 2022 in TCRdb). A note on this clone: Its antigen is not yet known. No much larger clone exists at a distance of one base, and base qualities are not known.

From cysteine to phenylalanine, the CDR3 is 14 amino acids long. The retained sequence is limited to the CDR3, 42 bases, with the frame set at the first base. According to the germline V gene, CDR1 reads MNHEY and CDR2 reads SVGEGT. The V end loses 2 bases and the J end loses 0 bases, and a stretch of 8 bases separates them. The paper as a whole reports these results and caveats: According to the authors, more investigation is needed, including longitudinal sampling and evaluation of a control group.

PBMCs were separated from peripheral blood, and TCR beta sequencing was performed on genomic DNA obtained from unsorted PBMCs. Survey-level sequencing on the immunoSEQ platform was used to profile the TCR beta chain repertoires. The source study handled its data this way. Repertoire diversity was measured with the inverse Simpson index, and CDR3 amino acid length spectratypes and V-J pairing frequencies were compared. TCR beta CDR3 sequences were matched against VDJdb to annotate clonotypes specific to SARS-CoV-2, CMV, influenza A and EBV. Entries here come from immuneACCESS through TCRdb and include only in-frame sequences with V and J called. Some clones fail to appear in such tables; in the studies checked, an unresolved V gene covers under half of the shortfall, and the cause of the remainder is unknown. Clonal size and the V and J genes are those of that table, whereas D and trimming came from the DNA. The sample table shows 60,000 to 75,000 clones, and 80% to 95% are seen once. The top ten clonotypes cover under 4.5% of the sample.

The chain joins TRBV6-2 or TRBV6-3 to TRBJ2-7; the D gene is perhaps TRBD2, from 6 matching bases. This clonotype originated in a man aged 35 to 55 with rheumatoid arthritis. Sequenced input: PBMCs. The nucleotide sequence reads TGTGCCAGCAGTTACCCGGGACTCTCCTACGAGCAGTACTTC. The resulting protein is CASSYPGLSYEQYF.